The 32 T cell receptor beta chains given below trace back to one sample, sequenced in a study of identical twins. TCRdb independently ran MiXCR on the 5' RACE reads; one entry per CDR3 protein. The top ten clones hold 0.75% to 1% of a sample with hundreds of thousands of distinct CDR3 sequences, 8.6% of them seen once. These same data were also listed under a study on yellow fever vaccine responses in identical twins.

The sequencing sample was made of PBMCs. These receptors were collected from a young woman in good health.

Ten or more counts support this clonotype. The chain employs TRBV12-3 or TRBV12-4 and TRBJ1-5, with 8 bases matching TRBD1. J lost 6 bases, V lost 5 bases, and 9 bases had no gene match. The CDR3 is 15 residues long. In nucleotides, the CDR3 is TGTGCCAGCAGTAGGACAGGGAGTACTGGTCAGCCCCAGCATTTT. Protein: CASSRTGSTGQPQHF.

This clonotype was seen a few times. The chain has TRBV14 and TRBJ2-7; D gene unclear. Germline CDR1 is SGHDN and CDR2 is FVKESK. V dropped 3 bases and J dropped 3 bases, with 9 bases sitting between them. The CDR3 sequence is 13 residues long. CDR3 in DNA: TGTGCCAGCAGCCAGTTCTCCCTCTACGAGCAGTACTTC. Its translation: CASSQFSLYEQYF.

This clonotype was detected only a few times. This sequence joins TRBV4-3 and TRBJ2-7, with TRBD1 matching over 9 bases. V shed 3 bases, J shed 5 bases, and the junction held 2 bases outside the gene matches. Germline CDR1 and CDR2: LGHNA and YSLEER. This CDR3 contains 13 residues. The CDR3 reads CASSHGQGNEQYF. The CDR3, as DNA: TGCGCCAGCAGCCATGGACAGGGGAACGAGCAGTACTTC.

This clonotype was picked up a small number of times. The chain links TRBV7-9 to TRBJ1-2; D not certain. In germline, CDR1 is SEHNR, CDR2 FQNEAQ (reference sequence). Trimming cost V 3 bases and J 4 bases, with 15 bases left between them. The CDR3 length is 15 residues. The CDR3 loop reads CASSFSGPTPYGYTF. Here the CDR3 DNA reads TGTGCCAGCAGCTTCTCAGGCCCGACCCCCTATGGCTACACCTTC.

This clonotype was recorded a few times. The chain links TRBV3-1 to TRBJ2-7; 12 nucleotides match TRBD2. The CDR3 consists of 16 residues. From germline, CDR1 is LGHDT and CDR2 YNNKEL (reference sequence). The trim removed 2 bases at V and 2 bases at J, leaving 4 bases unmatched. The CDR3 DNA follows: TGTGCCAGCAGCCAACTGACTAGCGGGGGTGCCTACGAGCAGTACTTC. It yields the protein CASSQLTSGGAYEQYF.

This clonotype was observed a handful of times. The V and J genes are TRBV11-2 and TRBJ1-1; possible D gene TRBD1, 5 bases. The CDR3 is 15 amino acids. With 1 base removed from V and 1 base from J, the gap between germline ends came to 10 bases. The germline gives CDR1 SGHAT, CDR2 FQNNGV. The CDR3 sequence is CASSLGGTENTEAFF. CDR3 nucleotides: TGTGCCAGCAGCTTAGGCGGGACGGAGAACACTGAAGCTTTCTTT.

This clonotype was seen repeatedly, ten times or more. J is TRBJ2-1 and V is TRBV10-3, with D unresolved. From germline, CDR1 is ENHRY and CDR2 SYGVKD. This CDR3 has 14 residues. V dropped 2 bases and J dropped 8 bases, with 13 bases sitting between them. The CDR3: CAISEQESTDEQFF. The DNA for the CDR3 is TGTGCCATCAGTGAGCAGGAAAGCACGGATGAGCAGTTCTTC.

This clonotype turned up a few times. V is TRBV11-1 and J is TRBJ2-6; D unclear. CDR3 length: 15 amino acids. V was shortened by 3 bases and J by 0 bases, with 6 bases between the two germline ends. The germline gives CDR1 SGHAT, CDR2 FQDESV (reference sequence). CDR3 amino acids: CASSFQRSGANVLTF. DNA for the CDR3: TGTGCCAGCAGCTTCCAGCGCTCTGGGGCCAACGTCCTGACTTTC.

There are many counts of this clonotype. This chain connects TRBV11-2 to TRBJ2-2; D perhaps matches TRBD1 (5 bases). V was shortened by 0 bases and J by 5 bases, with 19 bases between the two germline ends. Germline V CDR1 and CDR2: SGHAT, FQNNGV. This CDR3 region has 18 residues. Here the CDR3 reads CASSLEARASIRTGELFF. In nucleotides, the CDR3 is TGTGCCAGCAGCTTAGAGGCCAGGGCGTCAATCCGGACCGGGGAGCTGTTTTTT. The full variable domain, with the rest looked up from reference TRBV11-2 and TRBJ2-2, is EAGVAQSPRYKIIEKRQSVAFWCNPISGHATLYWYQQILGQGPKLLIQFQNNGVVDDSQLPKDRFSAERLKGVDSTLKIQPAKLEDSAVYLCASSLEARASIRTGELFFGEGSRLTVL.

The genes are TRBV15 and TRBJ2-3; D tentatively reads TRBD1 or TRBD2 (6 bases each). Germline V lookup: CDR1 LNHNV, CDR2 YYDKDF (reference sequence). There are 15 residues in the CDR3. The V gene lost 0 bases and the J gene lost 9 bases, with 16 bases spanning the gap. As DNA, the CDR3 is TGTGCCACCAGCAGAGATACTAGCCCGCAGGGGACGCAGTATTTT. This encodes CATSRDTSPQGTQYF.

This clonotype was detected many times. The V gene is TRBV9, the J gene TRBJ2-5; D gene unclear. This CDR3 comprises 15 residues. Germline V CDR1 and CDR2: SGDLS, YYNGEE. V shed 0 bases and J shed 4 bases, with 13 bases lying between them. The CDR3 coding sequence is TGTGCCAGCAGCGTAGAAGAGCGTTCGGGAGAGACCCAGTACTTC. Amino acids: CASSVEERSGETQYF.

This clonotype was counted at least ten times. The chain couples TRBV10-3 to TRBJ2-3, with 12 bases aligning to TRBD1. V was pared by 10 bases and J by 4 bases, with 9 bases of the junction left unmatched. CDR3 length: 15 residues. Germline assignment: CDR1 ENHRY and CDR2 SYGVKD. CDR3 sequence: CATGTGGKFADTQYF. DNA of the CDR3: TGTGCCACCGGGACAGGGGGCAAATTTGCAGATACGCAGTATTTT.

The chain recombines TRBV12-3 or TRBV12-4 with TRBJ2-2, with unresolved D. There are 15 residues in the CDR3. The V and J ends lost 7 bases and 0 bases respectively, with 12 bases between them. The DNA of the CDR3 is TGTGCCAGCAACACGGGCAGACCGAACACCGGGGAGCTGTTTTTT. Amino acid sequence: CASNTGRPNTGELFF.

The chain uses TRBV29-1 and TRBJ2-7; 7 nucleotides line up with TRBD1. CDR3 length equals 13 residues. Germline CDR1 and CDR2: SQVTM and ANQGSEA. The V segment lost 4 bases and the J segment 4 bases; nucleotides outside the gene matches: 7. The DNA for the CDR3 is TGCAGCGTTGGAGTGGGACAGAATTACGAGCAGTACTTC. As protein: CSVGVGQNYEQYF.

This clonotype was seen a few times. This chain links TRBV6-1 with TRBJ2-7; 8 nucleotides agree with TRBD1. V lost 6 bases to trimming and J lost 0 bases; unmatched junction nucleotides: 10. CDR1 MNHNS and CDR2 SASEGT come from the germline V gene. CDR3 length: 16 amino acids. The CDR3 coding sequence is TGTGCCAGCAGCTCTACCTTCGGGACAGGCTCCTACGAGCAGTACTTC. This encodes CASSSTFGTGSYEQYF.

This clonotype has a count of ten or more. The chain uses TRBV12-3 or TRBV12-4 and TRBJ2-7, with 8 bases aligning to TRBD2. V shed 4 bases and J 2 bases; nucleotides not matched to a gene: 10. The CDR3 consists of 16 residues. The CDR3 spells CASSSKTGGEAYEQYF. CDR3 nucleotide sequence: TGTGCCAGCAGTTCGAAGACGGGAGGGGAAGCCTACGAGCAGTACTTC.

This sequence joins TRBV7-2 and TRBJ2-3; 8 positions agree with TRBD2. CDR3 size: 16 residues. Germline assignment: CDR1 SGHTA and CDR2 FQGNSA. J was trimmed by 1 base and V by 1 base; bases with no gene match: 4. CDR3 bases: TGTGCCAGCAGCTTAGGGGGACTAGTTGGCACAGATACGCAGTATTTT. Its protein is CASSLGGLVGTDTQYF.

The genes are TRBV7-9 and TRBJ2-7; no definite D call. Trimming cost V 1 base and J 7 bases, with 5 bases left between them. From germline, CDR1 is SEHNR and CDR2 FQNEAQ (reference sequence). The CDR3 sequence is 11 residues long. CDR3 in DNA: TGTGCCAGCAGCTTAGACGCAGAGCAGTACTTC. Its translation: CASSLDAEQYF.

This clonotype has a count of ten or more. This chain connects TRBV6-1 to TRBJ2-3; 8 bases are shared with TRBD2. The CDR3 has 16 residues. Per the germline V gene, CDR1 is MNHNS and CDR2 is SASEGT. With 6 bases clipped from V and 0 bases from J, the junction kept 8 bases outside the gene matches. The CDR3 protein is CASSRYGGGSTDTQYF. CDR3 coding DNA: TGTGCCAGCAGCCGATACGGCGGGGGGAGCACAGATACGCAGTATTTT.

The CDR3 protein is CASSWGQGALGTEAFF. DNA of the CDR3: TGTGCCAGCAGTTGGGGACAGGGGGCCTTGGGCACTGAAGCTTTCTTT. This chain uses TRBV12-3 or TRBV12-4 with TRBJ1-1, with 12 bases aligning to TRBD1. V lost 4 bases to trimming and J lost 4 bases; unmatched junction nucleotides: 7. This CDR3 is 16 amino acids long.

This clonotype has just a few counts. The chain links TRBV20-1 to TRBJ2-2; D tentatively reads TRBD1 or TRBD2 (7 bases each). Trimming pared 5 bases from V and 4 bases from J, leaving 17 bases between. This CDR3 contains 15 residues. Germline V gene data show CDR1 as DFQATT and CDR2 as SNEGSKA (reference sequence). The CDR3 DNA follows: TGCAGTGCTCCTAGCGGAGACAGGGTCACCGGGGAGCTGTTTTTT. It translates to CSAPSGDRVTGELFF.

This clonotype was seen a few times. The gene calls are TRBV20-1 and TRBJ1-1, with 8 positions matching TRBD1. V lost 4 bases, J lost 0 bases, and 16 bases stayed unmatched. Germline CDR1 reads DFQATT; CDR2 reads SNEGSKA (reference sequence). The CDR3 spans 18 residues. CDR3 residues: CSATDPRPTGDLNTEAFF. Written as DNA, the CDR3 is TGCAGTGCTACCGATCCGCGACCGACAGGGGATTTGAACACTGAAGCTTTCTTT.

This clonotype has only a few counts. This rearrangement joins TRBV5-1 to TRBJ2-7; the match to TRBD2 covers 10 bases. V was clipped by 4 bases and J by 6 bases; unmatched bases: 7. This CDR3 is 14 amino acids long. Germline CDR1 SGHRS, CDR2 YFSETQ. CDR3: CASSPSGSYREQYF. DNA for the CDR3: TGCGCCAGCAGCCCTAGCGGGAGTTACCGCGAGCAGTACTTC.

The chain employs TRBV12-3 or TRBV12-4 and TRBJ2-2, with D possibly being TRBD1 or TRBD2 (5 bases each). CDR3 size: 16 residues. Trimming shortened V by 5 bases and J by 5 bases, and 18 bases separated the two germline ends. The CDR3 here is CASSPGAALGTGELFF. The CDR3 DNA reads as TGTGCCAGCAGTCCCGGGGCGGCCCTGGGGACCGGGGAGCTGTTTTTT.

This clonotype was detected a few times. This chain uses TRBV10-3 with TRBJ2-2; 7 positions agree with TRBD2. Trimming removed 5 bases from V and 4 bases from J; junction bases left unmatched: 10. Germline lookup yields CDR1 ENHRY and CDR2 SYGVKD. The CDR3 extends over 16 amino acids. This CDR3 reads CAISSLRRESTGELFF. The CDR3 DNA follows: TGTGCCATCAGTTCCCTAAGGCGGGAGAGCACCGGGGAGCTGTTTTTT.

A few counts support this clonotype. The chain uses TRBV29-1 and TRBJ1-1, with D possibly matching TRBD1 (6 bases). CDR1 is SQVTM, CDR2 ANQGSEA, per germline. V was trimmed by 2 bases and J by 0 bases, leaving 13 bases between them. CDR3 length: 15 residues. As DNA, the CDR3 is TGCAGCGTTGAACCTACAGGGAACATGAACACTGAAGCTTTCTTT. Its protein is CSVEPTGNMNTEAFF.

This clonotype has only a few counts. This sequence joins TRBV20-1 and TRBJ2-7; perhaps TRBD1 as D (5 bases). Germline V gives CDR1 DFQATT, CDR2 SNEGSKA (reference sequence). The CDR3 loop spans 15 amino acids. Between the trimmed V and J ends, which lost 5 bases and 2 bases, there was a span of 19 bases. The CDR3 sequence is CSAQPKAGLTYEQYF. For the CDR3, the DNA is TGCAGTGCTCAACCGAAGGCAGGGCTAACCTACGAGCAGTACTTC.

This sequence joins TRBV2 and TRBJ2-1; 10 positions agree with TRBD2. Germline loops: CDR1 SNHLY, CDR2 FYNNEI. The CDR3 sequence is 16 residues long. Trimming took 3 bases from V and 11 from J; bases not matched to a gene: 13. The DNA for the CDR3 is TGTGCCAGCAGTGAGCGGCTAGCGGGGGCCCTAATTCAGCAGTTCTTC. This gives the protein CASSERLAGALIQQFF.

This clonotype appeared a few times. The V gene is TRBV24-1, the J gene TRBJ2-7; perhaps TRBD1 as D (6 bases). Germline V gene data show CDR1 as KGHDR and CDR2 as SFDVKD. V lost 2 bases and J lost 4, with 23 bases in between. The CDR3 runs 18 residues. The CDR3 DNA is TGTGCCACCAGTGATTCTTCAGGCGGCGCCAAGGGGGTGTACGAGCAGTACTTC. As protein: CATSDSSGGAKGVYEQYF.

In its sample, this clonotype was seen a few times. The chain uses TRBV28 and TRBJ2-7; 9 bases align to TRBD2. The CDR3 is 13 residues long. Germline CDR1 MDHEN, CDR2 SYDVKM. The V gene end was trimmed by 7 bases and the J gene end by 4 bases; junction bases not matched to a gene: 5. Written as DNA, the CDR3 is TGTGCCAGCAACCGGCTAGCGGGATACGAGCAGTACTTC. Translation: CASNRLAGYEQYF.

This clonotype was found a few times. CDR3 sequence: CASRILAGVSTDTQYF. The CDR3 coding sequence is TGTGCCAGCAGAATCCTAGCGGGGGTCTCCACAGATACGCAGTATTTT. The chain is built from TRBV2 and TRBJ2-3; 10 nucleotides line up with TRBD2. V lost 6 bases, J lost 2 bases, and 8 bases stayed unmatched. Looked up from germline, CDR1 is SNHLY and CDR2 is FYNNEI. The CDR3 sequence is 16 residues long.

There are a few counts of this clonotype. The chain employs TRBV29-1 and TRBJ2-1, with D possibly being TRBD2 (6 bases). Trimming removed 3 bases at V and 7 bases at J, with 13 bases between. CDR3 size: 13 residues. Germline V lookup: CDR1 SQVTM, CDR2 ANQGSEA. CDR3 sequence (DNA): TGCAGCGTTGAGCGGGGTGGGGGTAATGAGCAGTTCTTC. Its protein is CSVERGGGNEQFF.